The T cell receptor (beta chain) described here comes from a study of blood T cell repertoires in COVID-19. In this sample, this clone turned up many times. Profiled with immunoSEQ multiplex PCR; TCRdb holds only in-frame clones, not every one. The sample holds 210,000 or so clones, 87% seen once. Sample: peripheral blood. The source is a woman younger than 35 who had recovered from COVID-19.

CDR3 region: CASSQDTTGGYTEAFF. The CDR3 nucleotides are TGTGCCAGCAGCCAAGATACGACAGGGGGGTACACTGAAGCTTTCTTT. This chain uses TRBV4-2 with TRBJ1-1, with TRBD1 identical over 9 bases. Germline values: CDR1 LGHNA, CDR2 YNFKEQ. CDR3 length equals 16 residues. Trimming took 0 bases from V and 3 from J; bases not matched to a gene: 5.